The entry below describes one T cell receptor (beta chain). Its matching antigen is unknown. The data are from a study of T cells after yellow fever vaccination. Findings of the study overall: By day 5 rather than day 15, the secondary response had peaked, though it was weaker. A large majority of primary-vaccination clones showed up again after the booster (around 95% CD4, 85% to 90% CD8).

In germline, CDR1 is SGHRS, CDR2 YFSETQ. The CDR3 loop spans 14 amino acids. The ends lost 0 bases at V and 5 bases at J; junction bases unmatched: 3. TCRdb fed the 5' RACE reads into MiXCR, producing one record per CDR3 protein. The sample yields some 550,000 distinct CDR3 sequences, 15% to 20% seen once. V is TRBV5-1 and J is TRBJ2-3; 7 nucleotides align to TRBD2. This TCR was recovered from a man under 40 who received the YFV17D yellow fever vaccine. The material was PBMCs, obtained 15 days after the yellow fever booster vaccination. The CDR3 sequence is CASSLDPGGDTQYF. The CDR3 DNA reads as TGCGCCAGCAGCTTGGATCCGGGGGGAGATACGCAGTATTTT.